This T cell receptor beta chain was captured in a study of PD-1 blockade in classical Hodgkin lymphoma. The time point denotes: cycle 4 day 1 (C4D1), after more than 5 weeks of nivolumab. Brentuximab vedotin exposure varied, and every patient relapsed after autologous stem cell transplantation. V dropped 4 bases and J dropped 7 bases, with 13 bases sitting between them. The CDR3 consists of 13 residues. CDR1 and CDR2 from the germline V gene are SGHNT and YENEEA. Repertoires were generated with immunoSEQ multiplex PCR, while TCRdb's copy carries only in-frame clones and drops some. In the table there are tens of thousands of clones, around 80% of which are singletons. Of note for this clone: Its antigen is not identified.

Study observations and caveats: Compared with healthy donors, newly diagnosed patients reportedly showed lower baseline TCR diversity.

The genes are TRBV11-3 and TRBJ2-5; D remains unclear. This TCR came from a human donor with classical Hodgkin lymphoma. Sequenced material: peripheral blood mononuclear cells (PBMCs), taken before the fourth cycle of nivolumab. CDR3 in DNA: TGTGCCAGCAGCTCCCGCAACGGCTGGACCCAGTACTTC. Its protein product is CASSSRNGWTQYF.